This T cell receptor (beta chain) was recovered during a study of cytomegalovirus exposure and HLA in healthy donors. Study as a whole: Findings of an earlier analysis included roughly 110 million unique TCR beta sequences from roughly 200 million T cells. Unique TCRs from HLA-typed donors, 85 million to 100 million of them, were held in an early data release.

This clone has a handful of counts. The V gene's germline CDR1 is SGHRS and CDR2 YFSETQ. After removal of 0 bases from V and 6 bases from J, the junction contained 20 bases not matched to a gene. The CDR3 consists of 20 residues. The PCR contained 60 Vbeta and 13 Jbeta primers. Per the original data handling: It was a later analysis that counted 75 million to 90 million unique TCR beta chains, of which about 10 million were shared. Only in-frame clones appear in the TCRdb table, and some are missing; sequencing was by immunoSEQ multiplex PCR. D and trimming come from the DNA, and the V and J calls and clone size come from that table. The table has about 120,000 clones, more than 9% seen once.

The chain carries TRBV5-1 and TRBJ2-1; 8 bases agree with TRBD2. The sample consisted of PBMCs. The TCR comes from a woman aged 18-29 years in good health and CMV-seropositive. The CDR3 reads CASSLGSPTYGRGIGNEQFF. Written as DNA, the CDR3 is TGCGCCAGCAGCTTGGGATCCCCCACTTACGGGAGGGGGATAGGCAATGAGCAGTTCTTC.